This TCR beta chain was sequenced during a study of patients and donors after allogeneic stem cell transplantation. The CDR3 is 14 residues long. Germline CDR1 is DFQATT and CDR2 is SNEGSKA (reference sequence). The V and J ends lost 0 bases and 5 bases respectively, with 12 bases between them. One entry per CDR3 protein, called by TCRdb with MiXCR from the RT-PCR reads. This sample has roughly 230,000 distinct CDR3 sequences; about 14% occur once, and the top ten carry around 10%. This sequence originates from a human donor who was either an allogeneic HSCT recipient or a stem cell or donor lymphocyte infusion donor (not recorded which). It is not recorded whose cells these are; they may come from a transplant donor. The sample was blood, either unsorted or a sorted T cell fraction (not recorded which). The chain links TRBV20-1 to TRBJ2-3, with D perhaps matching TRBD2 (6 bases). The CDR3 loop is CSARDETSRDTQYF. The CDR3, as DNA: TGCAGTGCTAGAGATGAGACTAGTCGAGATACGCAGTATTTT.